This T cell receptor (beta chain) came from a study of CD8 T cells in Susac syndrome. Random hexamers were used to reverse transcribe an amount of roughly 0.45 to 1 ug RNA. The method of amplification for TCR beta CDR3 was immunoSEQ multiplex PCR, covering 54 Vbeta and 13 Jbeta. Using its own MiXCR run on the immunoSEQ multiplex PCR reads, TCRdb lists one record per CDR3 protein. The sample lists around 300,000 distinct CDR3 sequences; approximately 91% were seen once. This clonotype appeared a single time. CDR3 length: 12 residues. Trimming took 1 base from V and 10 from J, leaving 13 bases between them. From germline, CDR1 is GTSNPN and CDR2 SVGIG (reference sequence).

The receptor was isolated from a human donor with multiple sclerosis. The rearrangement joins TRBV30 to TRBJ1-1; D unclear. Source material: CD8+ T cells from PBMCs. The CDR3 is CAWSGEIAGAFF. DNA of the CDR3: TGTGCCTGGAGTGGCGAAATTGCAGGAGCTTTCTTT.